Each of the 3 T cell receptor beta chains below was sequenced from the same sample in a study of response to subunit inactivated influenza vaccine. MiXCR was run by TCRdb on the RT-PCR reads, yielding one entry per CDR3 protein. This table has 500,000 to 600,000 distinct CDR3 sequences, approximately 7.6% appearing once. Specimen: PBMCs from blood, collected about 23 months after vaccination. The source is a man between 50 and 75 years old who received an inactivated influenza vaccine.

In DNA form, the CDR3 reads TGTGCCACCCAAGGGGGCAAAGAACAGCCCCAGCATTTT. This sequence encodes CATQGGKEQPQHF. The V gene is TRBV28, the J gene TRBJ1-5; 7 nucleotides align to TRBD1. This CDR3 comprises 13 residues. The junction had 10 bases not matched to a gene; V was cut back by 10 bases and J by 7 bases. Looked up from germline, CDR1 is MDHEN and CDR2 is SYDVKM.

In its sample, this clonotype was seen a few times. V and J are TRBV27 and TRBJ2-1; maybe TRBD2 (6 bases). Trimming stripped 4 bases from V and 5 bases from J, with 15 bases between. This CDR3 comprises 15 residues. CDR1 and CDR2 (germline): MNHEY, SMNVEV (reference sequence). CDR3: CASSSIAATNNEQFF. CDR3 in DNA: TGTGCCAGCAGTTCAATAGCGGCTACTAACAATGAGCAGTTCTTC.

This clonotype has only a few counts. The chain employs TRBV4-1 and TRBJ2-7, with D perhaps matching TRBD1 (6 bases). This CDR3 spans 16 amino acids. Trimming removed 1 base at V and 5 bases at J, with 18 bases between. The germline V gene has CDR1 MGHRA and CDR2 YSYEKL. The CDR3 reads CASSQGQASRTNEQYF. The CDR3 DNA sequence: TGCGCCAGCAGCCAAGGACAGGCCTCCCGGACAAACGAGCAGTACTTC.